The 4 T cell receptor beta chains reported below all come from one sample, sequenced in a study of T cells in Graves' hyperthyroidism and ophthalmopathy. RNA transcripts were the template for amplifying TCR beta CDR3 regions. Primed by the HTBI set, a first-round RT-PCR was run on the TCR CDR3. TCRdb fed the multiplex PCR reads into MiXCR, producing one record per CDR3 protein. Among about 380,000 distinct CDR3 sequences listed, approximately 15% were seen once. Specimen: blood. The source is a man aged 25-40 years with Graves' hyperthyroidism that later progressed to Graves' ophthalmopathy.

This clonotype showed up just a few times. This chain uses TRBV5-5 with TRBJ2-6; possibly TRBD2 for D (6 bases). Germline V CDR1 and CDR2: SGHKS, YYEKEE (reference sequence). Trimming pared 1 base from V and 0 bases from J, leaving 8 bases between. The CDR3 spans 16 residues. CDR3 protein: CASSLWGVSGANVLTF. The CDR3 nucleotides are TGTGCCAGCAGCTTGTGGGGGGTCTCTGGGGCCAACGTCCTGACTTTC.

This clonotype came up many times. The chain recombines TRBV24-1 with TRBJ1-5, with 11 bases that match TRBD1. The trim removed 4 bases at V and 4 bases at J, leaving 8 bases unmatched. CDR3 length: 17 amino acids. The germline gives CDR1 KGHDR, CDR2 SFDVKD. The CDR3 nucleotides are TGTGCCACCAGTGAACGGGACAGGGGGAGAGGGAATCAGCCCCAGCATTTT. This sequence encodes CATSERDRGRGNQPQHF.

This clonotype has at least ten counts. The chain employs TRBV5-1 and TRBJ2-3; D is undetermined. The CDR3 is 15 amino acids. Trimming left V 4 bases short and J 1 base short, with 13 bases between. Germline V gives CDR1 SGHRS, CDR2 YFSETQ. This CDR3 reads CASSQGSDGTDTQYF. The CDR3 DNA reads TGCGCCAGCAGCCAAGGATCGGACGGCACAGATACGCAGTATTTT. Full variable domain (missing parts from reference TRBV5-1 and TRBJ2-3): KAGVTQTPRYLIKTRGQQVTLSCSPISGHRSVSWYQQTPGQGLQFLFEYFSETQRNKGNFPGRFSGRQFSNSRSEMNVSTLELGDSALYLCASSQGSDGTDTQYFGPGTRLTVL.

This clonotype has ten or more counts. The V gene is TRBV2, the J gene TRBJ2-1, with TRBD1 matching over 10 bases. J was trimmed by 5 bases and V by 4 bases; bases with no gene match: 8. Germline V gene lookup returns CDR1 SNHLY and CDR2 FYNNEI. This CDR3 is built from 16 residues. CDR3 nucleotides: TGTGCCAGCAGTGTAGACAGGGGGCGCGGTAACAATGAGCAGTTCTTC. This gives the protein CASSVDRGRGNNEQFF.